What follows are 18 T cell receptor beta chains derived from one specimen sequenced in a study of blood T cell repertoires in COVID-19. Method: immunoSEQ multiplex PCR; TCRdb's copy keeps in-frame clones and lacks some. The sample yields around 280,000 clones, roughly nine tenths seen once. The source material was PBMCs or T cells enriched from blood (not recorded which). Receptor source: a woman in her thirties or forties who had recovered from COVID-19.

This clone was counted only a few times. The chain couples TRBV28 to TRBJ2-7; TRBD2 matches at 15 bases. The CDR3 is 14 residues long. Germline values: CDR1 MDHEN, CDR2 SYDVKM. Unmatched junction bases numbered 10, after V lost 8 bases and J lost 11 bases. Here the CDR3 DNA reads TGTGCCAGCGCAATCGGGACTAGCGGGAGGAGGAAGTACTTC. Translated, it gives CASAIGTSGRRKYF.

A few counts support this clone. The V and J genes are TRBV11-3 and TRBJ1-3; D is possibly TRBD1 (6 bases). CDR1 and CDR2 (germline): SGHNT, YENEEA. The CDR3 covers 15 residues. The V gene lost 4 bases and the J gene lost 4 bases, with 14 bases spanning the gap. The CDR3 DNA is TGTGCCAGCAGCTCCGGGACATCCCGAGGAAACACCATATATTTT. It specifies CASSSGTSRGNTIYF.

The genes are TRBV18 and TRBJ1-2; weak D call: TRBD1 (6 bases). The CDR3 contains 13 residues. V shed 2 bases and J shed 2 bases, with 6 bases lying between them. Germline lookup yields CDR1 KGHSH and CDR2 LQKENI. The CDR3 DNA reads TGTGCCAGCTCACCAGGACAGAACTATGGCTACACCTTC. Translating gives CASSPGQNYGYTF.

V usage is TRBV7-9 and J usage is TRBJ1-4; possibly TRBD1 for D (5 bases). The V gene's germline CDR1 is SEHNR and CDR2 FQNEAQ (reference sequence). Trimming pared 1 base from V and 7 bases from J, leaving 13 bases between. The CDR3 is 15 amino acids. The CDR3 protein is CASSLGGVSGEKLFF. The CDR3 coding sequence is TGTGCCAGCAGCTTAGGGGGGGTATCTGGTGAAAAACTGTTTTTT.

The rearrangement joins TRBV4-1 to TRBJ2-7, with a weak D call TRBD1 (5 bases). The CDR3 loop spans 15 amino acids. CDR1 and CDR2 from the germline V gene are MGHRA and YSYEKL. V was shortened by 1 base and J by 3 bases, with 13 bases between the two germline ends. The CDR3 nucleotides read TGCGCCAGCAGCCAAGGTTCAGGGCCGGTCTACGAGCAGTACTTC. Protein sequence: CASSQGSGPVYEQYF.

V gene TRBV12-3 or TRBV12-4 combines with J gene TRBJ1-5; 7 positions match TRBD1. The CDR3 is 12 residues long. The V gene end was trimmed by 7 bases and the J gene end by 6 bases; junction bases not matched to a gene: 3. The CDR3 here is CASKQGSQPQHF. As DNA, the CDR3 is TGTGCCAGCAAACAGGGGAGTCAGCCCCAGCATTTT.

This chain joins TRBV18 and TRBJ1-1; D is undetermined. V was shortened by 4 bases and J by 4 bases, with 13 bases between the two germline ends. This CDR3 is 14 amino acids long. Germline V gene data show CDR1 as KGHSH and CDR2 as LQKENI. CDR3: CASSLSEGGTEAFF. DNA for the CDR3: TGTGCCAGCTCACTTAGCGAGGGAGGCACTGAAGCTTTCTTT.

The V gene is TRBV28, the J gene TRBJ1-2, with 7 bases aligning to TRBD1. Germline trimming cut 5 bases from V and 5 bases from J; bases unmatched to any gene: 5. This CDR3 spans 13 amino acids. Germline V gives CDR1 MDHEN, CDR2 SYDVKM. The DNA for the CDR3 is TGTGCCAGCAGTGGGACAGTCCGATATGGCTACACCTTC. As protein: CASSGTVRYGYTF.

The chain links TRBV7-8 to TRBJ2-7; 8 bases are shared with TRBD1. Germline assignment: CDR1 SGHVS and CDR2 FQNEAQ. The CDR3 sequence is 15 residues long. V lost 5 bases, J lost 2 bases, and 8 bases stayed unmatched. CDR3 sequence reads: CASSKTGVGAYEQYF. The CDR3 region has the DNA TGTGCCAGCAGCAAGACAGGGGTTGGGGCCTACGAGCAGTACTTC.

This clone was recorded a few times. This rearrangement joins TRBV2 to TRBJ2-5, with 7 bases identical to TRBD1. The CDR3 is made up of 14 amino acids. Trimming at V came to 3 bases and at J to 5 bases, leaving 6 bases not matched to a gene. Germline loops: CDR1 SNHLY, CDR2 FYNNEI. CDR3 sequence reads: CASSDGRGSETQYF. The CDR3 DNA reads as TGTGCCAGCAGTGACGGCAGGGGGTCGGAGACCCAGTACTTC.

The chain carries TRBV19 and TRBJ1-6; 7 bases match TRBD1. Germline V gene lookup returns CDR1 LNHDA and CDR2 SQIVND (reference sequence). Trimming took 6 bases from V and 7 from J; bases not matched to a gene: 9. The CDR3 runs 15 residues. The DNA for the CDR3 is TGTGCCAGTAGCACGACGGGACAGATAAATTCACCCCTCCACTTT. This encodes CASSTTGQINSPLHF.

The chain combines TRBV4-3 with TRBJ2-3; TRBD2 matches at 11 bases. The V and J ends lost 1 base and 4 bases, in that order; junction bases with no gene match: 10. Germline CDR1 is LGHNA and CDR2 is YSLEER. The CDR3 is 18 amino acids. CDR3 coding DNA: TGCGCCAGCAGCCAAGGTCGACTAGCGGGAAATAGGGCAGATACGCAGTATTTT. Its translation: CASSQGRLAGNRADTQYF.

The V call is TRBV27, the J call TRBJ1-6; TRBD1 agrees at 8 bases. The CDR3 consists of 14 residues. Per the germline V gene, CDR1 is MNHEY and CDR2 is SMNVEV (reference sequence). V dropped 2 bases and J dropped 9; count of bases not matched to a gene: 3. The chain's CDR3 is CASSLGQGGSPLHF. CDR3 sequence (DNA): TGTGCCAGCAGTTTAGGACAGGGTGGTTCACCCCTCCACTTT.

V gene TRBV7-2 combines with J gene TRBJ2-2; maybe TRBD1 (7 bases). This CDR3 contains 14 residues. Looked up from germline, CDR1 is SGHTA and CDR2 is FQGNSA. The germline V and J ends were trimmed by 5 bases and 3 bases, with 10 bases remaining between them. CDR3: CASSTRGDTGELFF. CDR3 nucleotides: TGTGCCAGCAGCACCAGGGGGGACACCGGGGAGCTGTTTTTT. The entire variable domain, with the rest obtained from reference TRBV7-2 and TRBJ2-2, is as follows: GAGVSQSPSNKVTEKGKDVELRCDPISGHTALYWYRQSLGQGLEFLIYFQGNSAPDKSGLPSDRFSAERTGGSVSTLTIQRTQQEDSAVYLCASSTRGDTGELFFGEGSRLTVL.

The chain combines TRBV7-2 with TRBJ2-1; 8 bases map to TRBD1. The CDR3 extends over 15 amino acids. V dropped 5 bases and J dropped 4; count of bases not matched to a gene: 7. Germline V gives CDR1 SGHTA, CDR2 FQGNSA. The CDR3 here is CASSPGDRPYNEQFF. As DNA, the CDR3 is TGTGCCAGCAGCCCAGGGGACAGGCCATACAATGAGCAGTTCTTC.

The V call is TRBV15, the J call TRBJ2-1, with 11 bases matching TRBD2. This CDR3 contains 14 residues. V lost 8 bases, J lost 4 bases, and 4 bases stayed unmatched. CDR1 is LNHNV and CDR2 is YYDKDF in the germline V gene (reference sequence). CDR3: CATSGTSGYNEQFF. As DNA, the CDR3 is TGTGCCACCTCCGGGACTAGCGGTTACAATGAGCAGTTCTTC.

This clone was counted once. The chain carries TRBV10-3 and TRBJ2-7, with 7 nucleotides matching TRBD1. The CDR3 length is 13 residues. Germline V gene sequence: CDR1 ENHRY, CDR2 SYGVKD. V lost 3 bases to trimming and J lost 2 bases; unmatched junction nucleotides: 1. CDR3 bases: TGTGCCATCAGTGACGGGACAGCCTACGAGCAGTACTTC. As protein: CAISDGTAYEQYF.

J is TRBJ2-1 and V is TRBV9, with D tentatively TRBD1 (6 bases). V lost 0 bases and J 7 bases, leaving 17 bases between the germline ends. Germline-derived CDR1 and CDR2 are SGDLS and YYNGEE. CDR3 length: 16 amino acids. As DNA, the CDR3 is TGTGCCAGCAGCGTAGTGTCAGGGGTCCCGTGGAATGAGCAGTTCTTC. This translates into CASSVVSGVPWNEQFF.